This TCR beta chain was observed in a study of blood T cell repertoires in COVID-19. In the study overall: Sites in the United States, Italy and Spain provided acute and convalescent COVID-19 samples. PBMCs, B-cell-depleted T cells, or T cells were the source of the cDNA or gDNA that made up the material.

In the source study's methods: For nucleated cells, counts were estimated from reference gene primer amplification. Clones were read by immunoSEQ multiplex PCR, and TCRdb kept only the in-frame ones, dropping some. Clone size and the V and J calls come from that table; the DNA yielded D and trimming. The sample includes fewer than 200,000 clones, roughly four fifths seen only once; the top ten take roughly 6.3%. The V and J ends lost 0 bases and 0 bases, in that order; junction bases with no gene match: 4. This CDR3 comprises 18 residues. In germline, CDR1 is KGHSH, CDR2 LQKENI. Sequences were obtained from peripheral blood. The chain employs TRBV18 and TRBJ2-1, with 11 bases fitting TRBD1. This receptor was obtained from a human donor in a cohort sampled during active COVID-19. Here the CDR3 DNA reads TGTGCCAGCTCACCACCTAGGGACAGGGGGTCCTCCTACAATGAGCAGTTCTTC. This gives the protein CASSPPRDRGSSYNEQFF. The full variable domain, its missing parts supplied by reference TRBV18 and TRBJ2-1, is NAGVMQNPRHLVRRRGQEARLRCSPMKGHSHVYWYRQLPEEGLKFMVYLQKENIIDESGMPKERFSAEFPKEGPSILRIQQVVRGDSAAYFCASSPPRDRGSSYNEQFFGPGTRLTVL.